The clone carrying this T cell receptor beta chain was counted between two and nine times. Authors' analysis steps: Amplification from reference gene primers served as the basis for estimated nucleated cell counts. Libraries were prepared by immunoSEQ multiplex PCR; TCRdb keeps only in-frame clonotypes and omits some of them. The V and J calls and the clone size are those of that table, but D and trimming were determined from the DNA. The repertoire consists of 63,000 or so clones, with around 80% occurring once and the leading ten covering less than 15%. V lost 3 bases to trimming and J lost 4 bases, with 12 bases between them. The V gene's germline CDR1 is SGHAT and CDR2 FQNNGV. The CDR3 totals 14 residues. The data were obtained in a study of blood T cell repertoires in COVID-19. The overall study: Samples came from the United States, Italy and Spain, spanning acute and convalescent COVID-19. T cells, B-cell-depleted T cells, or PBMCs provided the cDNA or gDNA that served as material.

The sequence came from a human donor in a cohort sampled during active COVID-19. This chain connects TRBV11-2 to TRBJ1-1; D call uncertain. Input material: peripheral blood. The CDR3 is CASSLPRGGTEAFF. CDR3 nucleotide sequence: TGTGCCAGCAGCTTGCCCCGAGGTGGCACTGAAGCTTTCTTT.